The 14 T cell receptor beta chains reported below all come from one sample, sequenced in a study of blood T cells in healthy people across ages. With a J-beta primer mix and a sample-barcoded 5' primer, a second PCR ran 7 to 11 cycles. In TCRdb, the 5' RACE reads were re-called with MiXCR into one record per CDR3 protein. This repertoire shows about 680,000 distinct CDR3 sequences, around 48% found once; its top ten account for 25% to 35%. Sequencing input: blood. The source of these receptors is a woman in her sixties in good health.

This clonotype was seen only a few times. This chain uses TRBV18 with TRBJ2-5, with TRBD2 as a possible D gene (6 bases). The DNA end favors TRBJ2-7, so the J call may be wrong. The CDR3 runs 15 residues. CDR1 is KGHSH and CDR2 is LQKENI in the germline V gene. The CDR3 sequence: CASSPGGGADNEQYF. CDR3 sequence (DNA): TGTGCCAGCTCCCCGGGTGGAGGGGCCGACAACGAGCAGTACTTC.

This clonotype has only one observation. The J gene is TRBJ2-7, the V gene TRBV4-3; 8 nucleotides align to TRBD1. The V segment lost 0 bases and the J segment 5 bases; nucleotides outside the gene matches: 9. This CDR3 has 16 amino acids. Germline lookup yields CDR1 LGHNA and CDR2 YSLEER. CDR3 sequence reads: CASSQDQGQGGDEQYF. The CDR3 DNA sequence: TGCGCCAGCAGCCAAGATCAAGGACAGGGAGGCGACGAGCAGTACTTC.

As DNA, the CDR3 is TGTGCCAGCAGTTACTCAGGGGCCGCGAACACTGAAGCTTTCTTT. Protein product: CASSYSGAANTEAFF. This chain uses TRBV6-2 or TRBV6-3 with TRBJ1-1; tentatively, D is TRBD1 (5 bases). Trimming took off 0 bases at V and 1 base at J, with 9 bases between the two ends. Germline assignment: CDR1 MNHEY and CDR2 SVGEGT. The CDR3 extends over 15 amino acids.

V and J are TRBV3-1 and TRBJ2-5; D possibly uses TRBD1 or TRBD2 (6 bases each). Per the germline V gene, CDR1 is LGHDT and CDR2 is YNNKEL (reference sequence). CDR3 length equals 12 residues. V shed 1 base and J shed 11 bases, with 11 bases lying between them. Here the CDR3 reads CASSQARGEQYF. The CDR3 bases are TGTGCCAGCAGCCAAGCTAGGGGGGAGCAGTACTTC.

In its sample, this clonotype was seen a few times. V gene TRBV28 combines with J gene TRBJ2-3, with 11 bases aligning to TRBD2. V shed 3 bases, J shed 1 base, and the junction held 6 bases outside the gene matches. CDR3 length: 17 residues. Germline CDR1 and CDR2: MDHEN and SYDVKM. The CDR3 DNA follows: TGTGCCAGCAGTTTGTTAACTAGCGGGAGAGGCACAGATACGCAGTATTTT. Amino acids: CASSLLTSGRGTDTQYF.

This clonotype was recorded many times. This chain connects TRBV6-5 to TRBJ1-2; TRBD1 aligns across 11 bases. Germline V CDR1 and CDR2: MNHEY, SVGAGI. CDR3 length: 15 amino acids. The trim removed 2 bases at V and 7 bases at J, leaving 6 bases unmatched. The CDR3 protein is CASSYNKDRGPGYTF. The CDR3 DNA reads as TGTGCCAGCAGTTACAATAAGGACAGGGGGCCTGGCTACACCTTC.

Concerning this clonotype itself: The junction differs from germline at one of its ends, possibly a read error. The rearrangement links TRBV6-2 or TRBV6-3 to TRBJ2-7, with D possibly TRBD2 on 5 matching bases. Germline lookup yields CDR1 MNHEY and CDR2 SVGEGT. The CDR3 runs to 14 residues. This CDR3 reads CANSSTTPSYEQYF. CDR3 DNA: TGTGCCAACAGTTCGACTACCCCCTCCTACGAGCAGTACTTC.

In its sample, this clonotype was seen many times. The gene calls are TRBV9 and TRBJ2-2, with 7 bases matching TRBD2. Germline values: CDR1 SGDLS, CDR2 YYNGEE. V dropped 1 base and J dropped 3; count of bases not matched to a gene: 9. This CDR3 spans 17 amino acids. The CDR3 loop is CASSVRNSGLDTGELFF. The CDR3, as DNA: TGTGCCAGCAGCGTACGAAATAGCGGGCTAGACACCGGGGAGCTGTTTTTT.

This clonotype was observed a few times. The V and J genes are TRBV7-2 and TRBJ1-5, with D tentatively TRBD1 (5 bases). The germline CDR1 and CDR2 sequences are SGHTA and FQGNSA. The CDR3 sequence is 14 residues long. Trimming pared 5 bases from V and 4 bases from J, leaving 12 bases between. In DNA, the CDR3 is TGTGCCAGCAGCCCCGGCCGGGGGAATCAGCCCCAGCATTTT. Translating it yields CASSPGRGNQPQHF.

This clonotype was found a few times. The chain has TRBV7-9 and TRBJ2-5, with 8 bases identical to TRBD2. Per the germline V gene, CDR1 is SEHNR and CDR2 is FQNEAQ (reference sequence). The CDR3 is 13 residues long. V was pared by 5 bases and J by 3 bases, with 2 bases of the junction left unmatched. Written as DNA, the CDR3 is TGTGCCAGCAGCGGTAGCGGGAAAGAGACCCAGTACTTC. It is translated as CASSGSGKETQYF.

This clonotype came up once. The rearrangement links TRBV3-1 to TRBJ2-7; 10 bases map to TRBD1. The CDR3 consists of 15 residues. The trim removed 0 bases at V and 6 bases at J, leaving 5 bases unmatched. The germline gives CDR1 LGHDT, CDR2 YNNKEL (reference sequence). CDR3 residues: CASSQDTTGGLEQYF. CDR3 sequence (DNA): TGTGCCAGCAGCCAAGATACGACAGGGGGCCTCGAGCAGTACTTC.

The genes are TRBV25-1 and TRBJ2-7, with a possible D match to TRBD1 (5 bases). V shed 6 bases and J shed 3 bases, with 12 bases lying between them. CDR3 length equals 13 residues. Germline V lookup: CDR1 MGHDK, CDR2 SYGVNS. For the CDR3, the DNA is TGTGCCAGCAGGGGGCTGACAGACTACGAGCAGTACTTC. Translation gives CASRGLTDYEQYF.

CDR3 residues: CASSWTSGPNEQFF. The CDR3 DNA is TGTGCCAGCAGCTGGACTAGCGGGCCAAATGAGCAGTTCTTC. The V gene is TRBV7-2, the J gene TRBJ2-1; TRBD2 matches 11 bases. Germline CDR1 is SGHTA and CDR2 is FQGNSA. J lost 7 bases, V lost 4 bases, and 3 bases had no gene match. CDR3 length: 14 amino acids.

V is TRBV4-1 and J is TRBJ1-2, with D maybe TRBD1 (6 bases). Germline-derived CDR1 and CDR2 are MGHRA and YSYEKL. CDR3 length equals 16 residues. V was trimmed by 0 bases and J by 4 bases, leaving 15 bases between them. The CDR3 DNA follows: TGCGCCAGCAGCCAAGACGAGGGGGATGTGGTCTATGGCTACACCTTC. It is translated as CASSQDEGDVVYGYTF.